This T cell receptor beta chain was identified in a study of T cells in Graves' hyperthyroidism and ophthalmopathy. Turning to the study itself: Upon initial diagnosis and before any treatment, peripheral blood was collected.

The definition of stable Graves' hyperthyroidism was no ophthalmopathy progression within 18 months. In patients aged 18 to 65, hyperthyroidism was newly diagnosed, with duration under 2 months. Patients showing uncontrolled infection, other autoimmune disease, pregnancy or lactation were ineligible. This clonotype was detected many times. V was trimmed by 3 bases and J by 10 bases, leaving 11 bases between them. This CDR3 comprises 12 residues. Looked up from germline, CDR1 is MDHEN and CDR2 is SYDVKM. From RNA transcripts, TCR beta CDR3 regions were amplified. First-round RT-PCR of the TCR CDR3 relied on the HTBI primer set. TCRdb recomputed calls from the multiplex PCR reads with MiXCR, one row per CDR3 protein. This table holds about 400,000 distinct CDR3 sequences, roughly 25% found once.

The source of this sequence is a man between 50 and 59 years old with Graves' hyperthyroidism. The rearrangement joins TRBV28 to TRBJ2-3; D is possibly TRBD2 (6 bases). The specimen sequenced was blood. CDR3 in amino acids: CASSFAGLPQYF. CDR3 sequence (DNA): TGTGCCAGCAGTTTCGCGGGGCTTCCGCAGTATTTT.